This entry features one T cell receptor beta chain sequence. There is no known antigen for this receptor. The record has no base qualities; no much larger clone is one base away. CDR1 and CDR2, looked up from the germline V gene, are ENHRY and SYGVKD. Trimming costs V 0 bases and J 6 bases, and their ends lie 14 bases apart. The CDR3 runs 15 amino acids, cysteine and phenylalanine included. Only CDR3 DNA remains: 45 bases, in frame from the first base. TCRbeta CDR3 regions were amplified from genomic DNA by means of the immunoSEQ Assay, a bias-controlled multiplex PCR. The authors processed their data as follows. The number of nucleated cells in each sample was estimated from the amplification of reference gene primers within the assay. Sequence reads were collapsed and filtered to measure the absolute abundance of every unique TCRbeta CDR3 rearrangement. Productive Simpson clonality was computed per sample as the square root of Simpson's diversity index over productive rearrangements. Here the immuneACCESS table is served through TCRdb, limited to in-frame sequences with V and J called. Missing clones are a known gap in these copies; in checked studies unresolved V genes cover under half, and the rest lacks a known reason. V, J and clone size are those of that table, while D and trimming were read from the DNA. Counted in this sample were 440,000 or so clones; 70% to 90% of them appeared once. Roughly 1.6% of the sample lies in the top ten.

In Seattle, one collaborating source enrolled patients while the infection was active and tracked those patients longitudinally over the course of disease. Whole blood was collected in K2EDTA tubes by collaborating institutions according to the institutions' own protocols. For TCRbeta analysis, collaborator samples were shipped as frozen whole blood, as isolated PBMCs, or as DNA extracted from either sample type. These data belong to a study of blood T cell repertoires in COVID-19 (dated by TCRdb to 2019 to 2021). Regarding the study in general: Samples from collaborators originated in the United States, Italy and Spain and spanned both the acute and convalescent phases of COVID-19. The prospective study material was composed of cDNA or gDNA derived from T cells, B-cell-depleted T cells, or PBMCs. Deeply sampled blood TCRbeta repertoires from subjects exposed to, actively infected with, or recovered from COVID-19 were included in the dataset. The repertoires were made available in a free public database intended to serve as a resource for research on the immune response to SARS-CoV-2. The samples were drawn from two sources: the first 160 participants of the ongoing ImmuneRACE study, and approximately 1,300 subjects contributed by 6 global collaborators. Sample metadata almost always included a de-identified subject ID, COVID-19 status, age in years and sex. HLA class I and class II types, where available, came from metadata supplied by the sample provider rather than from assay-based typing. Study-wide conclusions, independent of this receptor: The quantity of clinical and demographic metadata differed by source and by participant and was supplied without curation.

Sequencing input: peripheral blood. The receptor comes from a woman in her thirties or forties with COVID-19, enrolled during active disease. Here the chain combines TRBV10-3 and TRBJ1-2, with the D gene uncertain. The nucleotide sequence reads as follows: TGTGCCATCAGTGAGTCGATTTTAGGAGGGCATGGCTACACCTTC. Translated, this is CAISESILGGHGYTF.